Reported below is one TCR beta chain. Its antigen is unknown. This entry is derived from a study of CXCR3-negative and CXCR3-positive naive CD8 T cells. With UMI labels, 5' RACE was used to prepare the TRB cDNA libraries. TCRdb reprocessed the 5' RACE reads and reports one entry per CDR3 protein, with no DNA. The table counts approximately 83,000 distinct CDR3 sequences; around 1.5% lies in the top ten. Study observations and caveats: For memory CD8+ cells diversity was much lower, but both naive subsets had comparably high diversity.

This receptor was identified in a human donor in good health. Some clones in this sample may be carry-over from other donors' samples. The sequenced sample consisted of naive CXCR3- CD8+ T cells from blood. The subset here: CD45RO-CCR7+CD27+CD95- naive CD8+ T cells lacking CXCR3 (TNR3-).

CDR3 region: CSVWWSRTDQETQYF. The chain links TRBV29-1 to TRBJ2-5. Germline V gene lookup returns CDR1 SQVTM and CDR2 ANQGSEA. There are 15 residues in the CDR3.